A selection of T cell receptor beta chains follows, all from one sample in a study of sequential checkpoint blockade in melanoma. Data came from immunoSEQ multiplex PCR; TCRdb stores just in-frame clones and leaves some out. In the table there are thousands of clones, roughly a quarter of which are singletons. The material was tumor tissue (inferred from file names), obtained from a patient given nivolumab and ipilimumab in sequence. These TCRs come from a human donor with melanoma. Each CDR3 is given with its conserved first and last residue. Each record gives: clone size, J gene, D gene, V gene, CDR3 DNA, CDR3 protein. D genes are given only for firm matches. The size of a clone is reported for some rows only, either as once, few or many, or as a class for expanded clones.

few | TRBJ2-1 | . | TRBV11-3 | TGTGCCAGCAGCGTCTCCTGGAGCGGCACAAATGAGCAGTTCTTC | CASSVSWSGTNEQFF
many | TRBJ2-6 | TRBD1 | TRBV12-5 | TGTGCCAGTCGGACAGGGCTAAACTCTGGGGCCAACGTCCTGACTTTC | CASRTGLNSGANVLTF
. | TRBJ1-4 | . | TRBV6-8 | TGTGCCAGCAGTTACGTAGGGGAAAAACTGTTTTTT | CASSYVGEKLFF
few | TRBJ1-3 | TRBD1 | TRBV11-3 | TGTGCCAGCAGCGCGAACAGGGGGCTTACTGGAAACACCATATATTTT | CASSANRGLTGNTIYF
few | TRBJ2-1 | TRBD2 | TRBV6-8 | TGTGCCAGCACCAGACTAGCGGGAGGGGAGCAGTTCTTC | CASTRLAGGEQFF
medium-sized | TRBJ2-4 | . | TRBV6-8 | TGTGCCAGCAGTGACGCCGATTGGACGGCACAGTACTTC | CASSDADWTAQYF
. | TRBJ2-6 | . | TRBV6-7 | TGTGCCAGCGGCAGTAGGGGGACGGATCTCTCTGGGGCCAACGTCCTGACTTTC | CASGSRGTDLSGANVLTF
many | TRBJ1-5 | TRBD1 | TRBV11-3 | TGTGCCAGCAGCGTAGACAGGGGAGGTCAGCCCCAGCATTTT | CASSVDRGGQPQHF
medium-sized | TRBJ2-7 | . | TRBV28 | TGTGCCACCTTTACAGGCCGCAGTTCCTACGAGCAGTACTTC | CATFTGRSSYEQYF
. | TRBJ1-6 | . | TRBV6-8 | TGTGCCAGCAGTGGGGACACCAATAATTCACCCCTCCACTTT | CASSGDTNNSPLHF
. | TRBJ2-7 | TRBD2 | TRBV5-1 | TGCGCCAGCAGCTTTGCTCTAGCGGGGGCCTCCTACGAGCAGTACTTC | CASSFALAGASYEQYF
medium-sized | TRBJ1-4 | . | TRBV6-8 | TGTGCCAGCAGCCTCCCTCCACGGGAGAGTCTGTTTTTT | CASSLPPRESLFF
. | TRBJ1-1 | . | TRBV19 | TGTGCCAGTAGTGCTCCGACAGGACTTCCGGAGAACACTGAAGCTTTCTTT | CASSAPTGLPENTEAFF
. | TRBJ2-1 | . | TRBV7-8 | TGTGCCAGCACCCCCGAGGAGGACAATGAGCAGTTCTTC | CASTPEEDNEQFF
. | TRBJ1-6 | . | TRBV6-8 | TGTGCCAGCAGGGAACAAAAGGTTTCACCCCTCCACTTT | CASREQKVSPLHF
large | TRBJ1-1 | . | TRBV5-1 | TGCGCCAGCAGCTTGGGGGGGGTTCTCGGCACTGAAGCTTTCTTT | CASSLGGVLGTEAFF
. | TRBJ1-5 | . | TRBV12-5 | TGTGCCAGCAACCTCCGACTCGAGGGGAATCAGCCCCAGCATTTT | CASNLRLEGNQPQHF
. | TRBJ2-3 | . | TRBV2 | TGTGCCAGCAGCGCTTACTCGGTCCAGGGCACAGATACGCAGTATTTT | CASSAYSVQGTDTQYF
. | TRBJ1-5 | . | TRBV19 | TGTGCCAGTAGTATCCGCGGATCGGGCAATCAGCCCCAGCATTTT | CASSIRGSGNQPQHF
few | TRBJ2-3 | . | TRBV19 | TGTGCCAGTTCGTGGGACGCATCCACCGATACGCAGTATTTT | CASSWDASTDTQYF
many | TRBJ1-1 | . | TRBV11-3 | TGTGCCAGCAGTCCAGCGCCGGGGGGTTATACTGAAGCTTTCTTT | CASSPAPGGYTEAFF
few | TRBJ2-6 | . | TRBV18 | TGTGCCAGCTCACCAACAGGGACTGGGGCCAACGTCCTGACTTTC | CASSPTGTGANVLTF
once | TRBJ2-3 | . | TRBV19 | TGTGCCAGTAGTATCGGCGGGAACACAGATACGCAGTATTTT | CASSIGGNTDTQYF
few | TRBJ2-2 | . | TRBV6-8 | TGTGCCAGCAGGTTAACCAGGGGCTACACCGGGGAGCTGTTTTTT | CASRLTRGYTGELFF
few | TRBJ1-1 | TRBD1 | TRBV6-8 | TGTGCCAGCAGTAACCGGGACAGGGGAATTGGGTGGAAGAACACTGAAGCTTTCTTT | CASSNRDRGIGWKNTEAFF
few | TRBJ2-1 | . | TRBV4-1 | TGCGCCAGCAGCCAAAACTACGCTACTGAAGGGGCCTACAATGAGCAGTTCTTC | CASSQNYATEGAYNEQFF
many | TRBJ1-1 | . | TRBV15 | TGTGCCAGCAGCTTGATGGGGGCCGTGGACACTGAAGCTTTCTTT | CASSLMGAVDTEAFF
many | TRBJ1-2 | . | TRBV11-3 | TGTGCCAGCAGCTTTGGTCGAGGGGCGACAAGCTATGGCTACACCTTC | CASSFGRGATSYGYTF
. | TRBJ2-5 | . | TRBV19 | TGTGCCAGTAGTGGAAACCAAGAGACCCAGTACTTC | CASSGNQETQYF
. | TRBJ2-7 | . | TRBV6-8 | TGTGCCAGCAGTAGGGTCCCCACAGGCGAGCAGTACTTC | CASSRVPTGEQYF
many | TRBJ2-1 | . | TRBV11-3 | TGTGCCAGCAGCGATCCGGGCCCCGCCGGTTACAATGAGCAGTTCTTC | CASSDPGPAGYNEQFF
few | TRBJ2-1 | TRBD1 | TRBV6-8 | TGTGCCAGCGTTAGGGACAGGGGGCGGGGGAGCTACAATGAGCAGTTCTTC | CASVRDRGRGSYNEQFF
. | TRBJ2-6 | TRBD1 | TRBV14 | TGTGCCAGCAGCCTCCGGGACAGATCATTTTCTGGGGCCAACGTCCTGACTTTC | CASSLRDRSFSGANVLTF
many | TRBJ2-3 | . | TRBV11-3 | TGTGCCAGCAGCCTCGTAGCGGCTAGCACAGATACGCAGTATTTT | CASSLVAASTDTQYF
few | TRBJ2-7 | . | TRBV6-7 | TGTGCCAGCCTCAAGAACTACGAGCAGTACTTC | CASLKNYEQYF
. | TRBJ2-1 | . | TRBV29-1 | TGCAGCGTGTTCCTTAGGGGAGGCAATGAGCAGTTCTTC | CSVFLRGGNEQFF
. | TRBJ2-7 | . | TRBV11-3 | TGTGCCAGCAGCCCCGCCTGGGACGGACTGCGTCCTTACGAGCAGTACTTC | CASSPAWDGLRPYEQYF
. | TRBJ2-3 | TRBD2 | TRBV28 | TGTGCCAGCAGTTTGTTTGGCGGGGGGAACACAGATACGCAGTATTTT | CASSLFGGGNTDTQYF
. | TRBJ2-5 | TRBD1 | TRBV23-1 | TGCGCCAGCAGCTCCAGGGGGCAGGAGACCCAGTACTTC | CASSSRGQETQYF
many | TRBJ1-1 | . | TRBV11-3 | TGTGCCAGCAGCCTCGTGGGACCCAACACTGAAGCTTTCTTT | CASSLVGPNTEAFF
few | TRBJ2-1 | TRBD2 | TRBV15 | TGTGCCACCAGCCCCTTTGGAGTCAGCGGGGGCTACAATGAGCAGTTCTTC | CATSPFGVSGGYNEQFF
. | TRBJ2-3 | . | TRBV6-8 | TGTGCCAGCAGTTACTGGCAGGGGGGTCAGTATTTT | CASSYWQGGQYF
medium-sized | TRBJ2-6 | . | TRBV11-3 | TGTGCCAGCAGCCTGGACAGAACTGGGGCCAACGTCCTGACTTTC | CASSLDRTGANVLTF
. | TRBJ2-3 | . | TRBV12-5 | TGTGCTAGTGGTAAGGACTTCACAGATACGCAGTATTTT | CASGKDFTDTQYF
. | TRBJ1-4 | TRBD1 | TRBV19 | TGTGCCAGTAGCCAAGGGACAGCAGATAATGAAAAACTGTTTTTT | CASSQGTADNEKLFF
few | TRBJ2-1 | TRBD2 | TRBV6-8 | TGTGCCAGCAGTAGACTAGCGGAGGGGATCTACAATGAGCAGTTCTTC | CASSRLAEGIYNEQFF
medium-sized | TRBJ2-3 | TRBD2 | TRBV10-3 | TGTGCCATCAGTGAGCCAACTAGCGGGGGGGCTGATACGCAGTATTTT | CAISEPTSGGADTQYF
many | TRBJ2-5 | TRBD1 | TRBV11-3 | TGTGCCAGCAGCTCGGACAGGGCGCAAGAGACCCAGTACTTC | CASSSDRAQETQYF
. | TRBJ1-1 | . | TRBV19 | TGTGCCAGTAGGGAAGGGATGGGCACTGAAGCTTTCTTT | CASREGMGTEAFF
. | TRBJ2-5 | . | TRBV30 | TGTGCCTGGAGTGTGTGGGGGAGATCGGAGACCCAGTACTTC | CAWSVWGRSETQYF
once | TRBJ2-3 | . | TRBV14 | TGTGCCAGCAGCTCGGGACTTCGGCATTCAGATACGCAGTATTTT | CASSSGLRHSDTQYF
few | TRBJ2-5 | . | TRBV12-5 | TGTGCCAGCAACCAACGGGGGCAGGGAGAGACCCAGTACTTC | CASNQRGQGETQYF
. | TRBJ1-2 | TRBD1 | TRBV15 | TGTGCCACCAGTGGGGACAGAATTAACTATGGCTACACCTTC | CATSGDRINYGYTF
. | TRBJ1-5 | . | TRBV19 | TGTGCCAGTAGTCCCTCAAGGGGACCGACACAGCCCCAGCATTTT | CASSPSRGPTQPQHF
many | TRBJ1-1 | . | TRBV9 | TGTGCCAGCAGCGATCCCCGCCAACGGGGTCCTGAAGCTTTCTTT | CASSDPRQRGPEAFF
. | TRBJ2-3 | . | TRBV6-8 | TGTGCCAGCAGTTACTCGTTAACTAGCACAGATACGCAGTATTTT | CASSYSLTSTDTQYF
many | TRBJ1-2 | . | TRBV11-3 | TGTGCCAGCAGCTTAGTTCTGGGGAACTATGGCTACACCTTC | CASSLVLGNYGYTF
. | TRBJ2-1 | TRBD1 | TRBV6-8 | TGTGCCAGCAGCCGCGTCCCCGGGACAGGAACCTACAATGAGCAGTTCTTC | CASSRVPGTGTYNEQFF
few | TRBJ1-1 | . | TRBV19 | TGTGCCAGTAGTATAGGCCCCTGGAACACTGAAGCTTTCTTT | CASSIGPWNTEAFF